The source of this T cell receptor (beta chain) is a study of beta chain features in type 1 diabetes. Expressed TCRB transcripts got sequenced, as all isolated RNA was reverse transcribed. Repertoires were generated with immunoSEQ multiplex PCR, while TCRdb's copy carries only in-frame clones and drops some. The sample has around 250,000 clones; about 71% are singletons. Trimming pared 8 bases from V and 10 bases from J, leaving 15 bases between. Germline values: CDR1 GTSNPN, CDR2 SVGIG (reference sequence). The CDR3 extends over 11 amino acids. The sequence was obtained from a man aged 25 to 40 in good health. The sequencing sample was made of naive CD4+ T cells from blood. The rearrangement links TRBV30 to TRBJ2-1, with D maybe TRBD1 (5 bases). CDR3 nucleotides: TGTGCCAGGGGTGAGCTGAGGGAGCAGTTCTTC. It translates to CARGELREQFF.